This is a list of T cell receptor beta chains from one sample in a study of T cells in Graves' hyperthyroidism and ophthalmopathy. Using its own MiXCR run on the multiplex PCR reads, TCRdb lists one record per CDR3 protein. Counted here are around 400,000 distinct CDR3 sequences, 13% occurring once; the ten biggest clones make up 9.2%. Material: blood. The receptors shown here come from a woman in her late teens or twenties with Graves' hyperthyroidism. CDR3s include the opening cysteine and the closing phenylalanine or tryptophan. The D gene is left open where the match is weak. The listing skips clone size in some rows; elsewhere it reads once, few, many or a size class.

J	D	V	size	CDR3	DNA
TRBJ2-1	TRBD2	TRBV25-1	many	CASSQGLADYNEQFF	TGTGCCAGCAGTCAGGGACTAGCAGATTACAATGAGCAGTTCTTC
TRBJ2-2	NA	TRBV6-1	many	CASIASTLNTGELFF	TGTGCCAGCATTGCGAGCACGCTCAACACCGGGGAGCTGTTTTTT
TRBJ2-7	NA	TRBV28	many	CASSLPRSYEQYF	TGTGCCAGCAGTTTGCCCAGGTCCTACGAGCAGTACTTC
TRBJ2-1	NA	TRBV28	many	CASSPPTLISTSLTNEQFF	TGTGCCAGCAGTCCACCCACCCTAATTTCCACCTCACTAACAAATGAGCAGTTCTTC
TRBJ2-5	NA	TRBV19	few	CAIKESVGGKQETQYF	TGTGCCATAAAAGAATCCGTCGGCGGGAAACAAGAGACCCAGTACTTC
TRBJ1-1	NA	TRBV12-3/TRBV12-4	many	CASSLLGGIGAFF	TGTGCCAGCAGTTTATTAGGTGGGATTGGAGCTTTCTTT
TRBJ2-1	NA	TRBV11-2	many	CASSLGFQVGEQFF	TGTGCCAGCAGCTTAGGGTTCCAGGTGGGTGAGCAGTTCTTC
TRBJ2-6	NA	TRBV5-1	many	CASSPQGSMGGANVLTF	TGCGCCAGCTCCCCACAAGGATCCATGGGGGGGGCCAACGTCCTGACTTTC
TRBJ2-7	TRBD2	TRBV20-1	many	CSAERPSGRLNEQYF	TGCAGTGCTGAGCGGCCTAGCGGGAGGCTGAACGAGCAGTACTTC
TRBJ1-6	NA	TRBV7-2	NA	CASSLVRGLSGATSYNSPLHF	TGTGCCAGCAGCTTAGTACGAGGTCTGTCGGGGGCTACCTCCTATAATTCACCCCTCCACTTT
TRBJ2-7	TRBD2	TRBV12-3/TRBV12-4	many	CASSGGLAGYEQYF	TGTGCCAGCAGTGGGGGACTAGCGGGCTACGAGCAGTACTTC
TRBJ1-6	NA	TRBV20-1	many	CSAPLGTSNSPLHF	TGCAGTGCCCCACTGGGGACAAGTAATTCACCCCTCCACTTT
TRBJ2-5	TRBD1	TRBV7-2	many	CASSIGQGRETQYF	TGTGCCAGCAGCATTGGACAGGGGCGGGAGACCCAGTACTTC
TRBJ1-1	NA	TRBV6-1	once	CASQLNHENTEAFF	TGTGCCAGCCAATTAAATCACGAGAACACTGAAGCTTTCTTT
TRBJ1-6	NA	TRBV28	NA	CASGRGREFNSPLHF	TGTGCCAGCGGGCGGGGACGGGAGTTTAATTCACCCCTCCACTTT
TRBJ2-7	TRBD2	TRBV9	NA	CAGRVSGGSSYEQYF	TGTGCCGGCAGAGTTAGCGGGGGGAGCTCCTACGAGCAGTACTTC
TRBJ2-1	TRBD2	TRBV28	many	CASSFGGSGLYNEQFF	TGTGCCAGCAGTTTTGGGGGTAGCGGGTTATACAATGAGCAGTTCTTC